This TCR beta chain was sequenced in a study of cytomegalovirus exposure and HLA in healthy donors. General study results and limits: Apparent HLA restriction characterized most CMV-associated TCR beta chains in a later analysis. It was taken for granted in presence/absence analyses that sequencing depth across donors was roughly uniform. Several of the most significant clusters appeared, in a later analysis, to be linked to common viral pathogens. Researchers catalogued 160 or so TCR beta chains as cytomegalovirus-associated.

Primers: 60 Vbeta forward and 13 Jbeta reverse. Profiled with immunoSEQ multiplex PCR; TCRdb holds only in-frame clones, not every one. Among over 150,000 clones listed, about four fifths were seen once. This CDR3 region has 16 residues. CDR1 is SNHLY and CDR2 is FYNNEI in the germline V gene. Trimming took 10 bases from V and 0 from J; bases not matched to a gene: 15. As for this clone: Antigen specificity is unknown.

The receptor comes from a boy under 10 years old in good health and CMV-seronegative. Sample: PBMCs. The V call is TRBV2, the J call TRBJ2-7, with 7 bases that match TRBD2. CDR3 coding DNA: TGTGCCAACGGACACGGCGGGGGATTTAGCTCCTACGAGCAGTACTTC. This translates into CANGHGGGFSSYEQYF.